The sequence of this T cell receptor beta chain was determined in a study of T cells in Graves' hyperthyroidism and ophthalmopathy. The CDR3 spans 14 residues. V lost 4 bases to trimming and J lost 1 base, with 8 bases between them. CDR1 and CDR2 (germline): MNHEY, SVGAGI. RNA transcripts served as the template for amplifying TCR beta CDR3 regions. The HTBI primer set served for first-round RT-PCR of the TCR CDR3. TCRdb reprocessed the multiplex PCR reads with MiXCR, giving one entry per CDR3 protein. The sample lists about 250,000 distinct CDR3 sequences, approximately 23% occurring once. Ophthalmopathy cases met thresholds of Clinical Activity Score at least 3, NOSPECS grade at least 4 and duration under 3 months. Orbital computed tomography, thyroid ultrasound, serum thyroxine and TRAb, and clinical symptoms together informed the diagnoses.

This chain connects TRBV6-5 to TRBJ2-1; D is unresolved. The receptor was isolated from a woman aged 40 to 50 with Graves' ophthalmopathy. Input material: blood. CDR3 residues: CASSSTRSYNEQFF. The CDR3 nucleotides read TGTGCCAGCAGTTCTACGAGATCCTACAATGAGCAGTTCTTC.